This TCR beta chain stems from a study of blood T cell repertoires in COVID-19. Across the whole study: Samples representing acute and convalescent COVID-19 were sourced from the United States, Italy and Spain. PBMCs, B-cell-depleted T cells, or T cells provided the cDNA or gDNA that made up the material.

Under the authors' procedure: Amplification of reference gene primers was used by the study to estimate nucleated cell counts. Measured with immunoSEQ multiplex PCR; TCRdb has only the in-frame clones, and not every one. V and J calls and clone size come straight from that table; D and trimming were deduced from the DNA. There are a few hundred thousand clones in the sample; approximately 86% occur only once, and about 3% lies in the top ten. This clonotype was obtained from a man aged 60 to 75 with acute or convalescent COVID-19. The material sequenced was peripheral blood.

CDR3 region: CSVPDRGGGEKLFF. The CDR3 nucleotides are TGCAGCGTCCCAGACAGGGGCGGTGGCGAAAAACTGTTTTTT. The chain recombines TRBV29-1 with TRBJ1-4, with 8 bases lining up with TRBD1. Unmatched junction bases numbered 11, after V lost 6 bases and J lost 8 bases. CDR3 length: 14 residues. Germline V gene data show CDR1 as SQVTM and CDR2 as ANQGSEA.